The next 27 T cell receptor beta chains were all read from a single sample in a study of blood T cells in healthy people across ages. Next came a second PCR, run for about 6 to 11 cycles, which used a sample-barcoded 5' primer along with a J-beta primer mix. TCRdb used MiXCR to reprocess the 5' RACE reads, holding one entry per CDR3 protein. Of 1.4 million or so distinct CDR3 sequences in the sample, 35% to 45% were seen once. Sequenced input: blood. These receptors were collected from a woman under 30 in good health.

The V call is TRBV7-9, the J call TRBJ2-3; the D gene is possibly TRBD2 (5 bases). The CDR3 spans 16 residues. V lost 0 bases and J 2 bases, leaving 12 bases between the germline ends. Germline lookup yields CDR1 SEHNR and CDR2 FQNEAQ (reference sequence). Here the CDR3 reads CASSLAESGFTDTQYF. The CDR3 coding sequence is TGTGCCAGCAGCTTAGCCGAGAGCGGATTCACAGATACGCAGTATTTT.

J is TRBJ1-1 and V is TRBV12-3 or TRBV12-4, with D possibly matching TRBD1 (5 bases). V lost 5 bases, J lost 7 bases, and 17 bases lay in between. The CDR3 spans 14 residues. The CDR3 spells CASSAGEGSNEAFF. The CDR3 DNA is TGTGCCAGCAGTGCGGGGGAGGGATCGAATGAAGCTTTCTTT.

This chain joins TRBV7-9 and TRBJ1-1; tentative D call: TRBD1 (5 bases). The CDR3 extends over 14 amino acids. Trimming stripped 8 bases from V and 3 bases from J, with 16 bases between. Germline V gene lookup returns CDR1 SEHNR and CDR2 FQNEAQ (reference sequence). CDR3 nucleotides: TGTGCCAGCGCCCGGCAGGGTAGGGACACTGAAGCTTTCTTT. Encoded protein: CASARQGRDTEAFF.

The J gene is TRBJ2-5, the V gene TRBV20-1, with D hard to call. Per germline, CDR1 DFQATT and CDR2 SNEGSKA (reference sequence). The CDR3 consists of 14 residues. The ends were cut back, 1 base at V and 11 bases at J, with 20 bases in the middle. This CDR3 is CSARVAAYYNEQYF. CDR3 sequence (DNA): TGCAGTGCTAGAGTGGCAGCATACTACAATGAGCAGTACTTC.

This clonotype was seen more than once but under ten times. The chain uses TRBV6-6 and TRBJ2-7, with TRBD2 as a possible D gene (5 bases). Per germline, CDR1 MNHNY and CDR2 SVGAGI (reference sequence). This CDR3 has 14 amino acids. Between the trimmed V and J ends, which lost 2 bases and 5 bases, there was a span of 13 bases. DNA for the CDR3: TGTGCCAGCAGTTACGACGGACTGAGCGACGAGCAGTACTTC. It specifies CASSYDGLSDEQYF.

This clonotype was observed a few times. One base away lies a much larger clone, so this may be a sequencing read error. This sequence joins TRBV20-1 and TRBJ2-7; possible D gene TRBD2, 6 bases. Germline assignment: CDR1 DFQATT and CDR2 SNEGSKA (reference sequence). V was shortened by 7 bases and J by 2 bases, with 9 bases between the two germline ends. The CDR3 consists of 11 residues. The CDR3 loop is CSVGSPYEQYF. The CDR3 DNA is TGCAGTGTCGGGAGCCCCTACGAGCAGTACTTC.

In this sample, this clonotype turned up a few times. CDR3 nucleotide sequence: TGTGCCAGCAGCCAAGCTTTTGAGCAGTTCTTC. Amino acid sequence: CASSQAFEQFF. J is TRBJ2-1 and V is TRBV14; D unresolved. V was trimmed by 1 base and J by 9 bases, leaving 4 bases between them. The CDR3 has 11 amino acids. Germline values: CDR1 SGHDN, CDR2 FVKESK.

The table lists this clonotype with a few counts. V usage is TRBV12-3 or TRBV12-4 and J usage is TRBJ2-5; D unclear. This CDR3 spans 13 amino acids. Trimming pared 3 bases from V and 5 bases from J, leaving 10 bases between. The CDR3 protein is CASSLDPEETQYF. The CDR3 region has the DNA TGTGCCAGCAGTTTGGACCCCGAGGAGACCCAGTACTTC.

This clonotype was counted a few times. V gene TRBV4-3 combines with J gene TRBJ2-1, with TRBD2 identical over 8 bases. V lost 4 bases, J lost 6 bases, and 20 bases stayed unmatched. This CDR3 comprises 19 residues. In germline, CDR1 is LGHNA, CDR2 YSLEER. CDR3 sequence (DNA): TGCGCCAGCAGCCCTCTGGGGAGAACAACGGGGGGGCCAGTCAATGAGCAGTTCTTC. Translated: CASSPLGRTTGGPVNEQFF.

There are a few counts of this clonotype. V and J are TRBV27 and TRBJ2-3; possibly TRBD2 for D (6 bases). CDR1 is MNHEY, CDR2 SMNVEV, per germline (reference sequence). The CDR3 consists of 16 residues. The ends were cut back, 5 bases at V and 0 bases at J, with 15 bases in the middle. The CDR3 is CASSGGLHSSTDTQYF. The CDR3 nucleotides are TGTGCCAGCAGTGGGGGGTTACATTCTAGCACAGATACGCAGTATTTT.

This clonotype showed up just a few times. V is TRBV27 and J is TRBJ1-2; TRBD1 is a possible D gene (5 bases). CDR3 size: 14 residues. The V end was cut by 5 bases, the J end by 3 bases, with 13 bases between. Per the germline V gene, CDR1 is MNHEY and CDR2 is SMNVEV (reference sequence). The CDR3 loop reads CASSLKLGDYGYTF. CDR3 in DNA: TGTGCCAGCAGTCTGAAATTAGGGGACTATGGCTACACCTTC.

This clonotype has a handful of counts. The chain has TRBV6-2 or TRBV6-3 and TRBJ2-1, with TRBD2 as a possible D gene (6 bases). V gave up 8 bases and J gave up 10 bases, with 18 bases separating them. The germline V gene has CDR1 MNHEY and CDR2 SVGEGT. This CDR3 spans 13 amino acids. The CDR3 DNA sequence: TGTGCCAGCGGAATTAGGCGTCGGGAGGAGCAGTTCTTC. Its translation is CASGIRRREEQFF.

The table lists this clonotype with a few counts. The CDR3 region is CASSVIPDGEKLFF. DNA of the CDR3: TGTGCCAGCAGTGTGATACCGGACGGCGAAAAACTGTTTTTT. The chain combines TRBV2 with TRBJ1-4; unclear D gene. V gave up 4 bases and J gave up 8 bases, with 14 bases separating them. From germline, CDR1 is SNHLY and CDR2 FYNNEI. This CDR3 comprises 14 residues.

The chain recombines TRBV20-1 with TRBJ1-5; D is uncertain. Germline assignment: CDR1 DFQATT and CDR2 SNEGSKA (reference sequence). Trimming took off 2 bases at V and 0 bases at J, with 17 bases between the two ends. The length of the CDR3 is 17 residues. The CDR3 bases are TGCAGTGCTAGAAGAGGGAGGGCGGTCGTTAGCAATCAGCCCCAGCATTTT. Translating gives CSARRGRAVVSNQPQHF.

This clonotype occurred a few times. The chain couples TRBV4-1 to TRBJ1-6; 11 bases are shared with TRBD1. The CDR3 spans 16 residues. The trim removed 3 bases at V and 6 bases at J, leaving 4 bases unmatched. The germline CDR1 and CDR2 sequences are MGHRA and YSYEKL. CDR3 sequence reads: CASSHGQGAGNSPLHF. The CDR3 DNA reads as TGCGCCAGCAGCCATGGACAGGGGGCGGGTAATTCACCCCTCCACTTT.

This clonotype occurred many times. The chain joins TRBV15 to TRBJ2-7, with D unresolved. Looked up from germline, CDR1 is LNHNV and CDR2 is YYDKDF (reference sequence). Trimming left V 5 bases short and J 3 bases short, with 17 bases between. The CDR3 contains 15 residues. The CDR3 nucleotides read TGTGCCACCAGCCCTTCTTATGATCACATCTACGAGCAGTACTTC. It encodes CATSPSYDHIYEQYF.

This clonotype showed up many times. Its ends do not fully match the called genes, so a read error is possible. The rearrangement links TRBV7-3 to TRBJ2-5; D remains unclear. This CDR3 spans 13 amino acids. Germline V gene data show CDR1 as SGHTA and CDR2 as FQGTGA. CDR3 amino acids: CASSLTAQETQYF. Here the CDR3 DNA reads TGTGCCAGCAGTTTAACAGCGCAAGAGACCCAGTACTTC.

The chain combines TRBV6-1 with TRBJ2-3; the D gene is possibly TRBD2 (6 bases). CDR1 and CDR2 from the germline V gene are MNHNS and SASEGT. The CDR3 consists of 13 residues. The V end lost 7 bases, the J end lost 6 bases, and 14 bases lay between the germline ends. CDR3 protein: CASTVGGVDTQYF. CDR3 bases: TGTGCCAGCACCGTGGGGGGAGTGGATACGCAGTATTTT.

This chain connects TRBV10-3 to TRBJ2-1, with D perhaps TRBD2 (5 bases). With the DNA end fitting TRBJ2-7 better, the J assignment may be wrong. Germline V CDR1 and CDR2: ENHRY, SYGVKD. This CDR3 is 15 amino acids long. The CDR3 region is CAISAAGMMYNEQYF. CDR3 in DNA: TGTGCCATCAGTGCGGCGGGTATGATGTACAATGAGCAGTACTTC.

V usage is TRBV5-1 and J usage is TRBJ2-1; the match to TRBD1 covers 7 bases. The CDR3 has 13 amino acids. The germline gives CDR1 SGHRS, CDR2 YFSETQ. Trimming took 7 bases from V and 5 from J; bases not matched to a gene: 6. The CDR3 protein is CASGRTGDNEQFF. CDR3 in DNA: TGCGCCAGCGGAAGAACAGGGGACAATGAGCAGTTCTTC.

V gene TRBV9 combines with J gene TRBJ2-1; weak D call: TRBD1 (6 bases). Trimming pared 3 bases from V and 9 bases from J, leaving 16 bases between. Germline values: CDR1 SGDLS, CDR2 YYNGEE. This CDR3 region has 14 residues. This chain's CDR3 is CASSAPVQGGEQFF. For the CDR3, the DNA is TGTGCCAGCAGCGCTCCTGTACAGGGTGGTGAGCAGTTCTTC.

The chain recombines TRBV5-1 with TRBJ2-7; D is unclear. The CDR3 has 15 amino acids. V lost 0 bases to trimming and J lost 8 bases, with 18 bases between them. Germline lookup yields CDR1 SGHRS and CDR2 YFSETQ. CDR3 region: CASSLGRSAPTQQYF. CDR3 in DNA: TGCGCCAGCAGCTTGGGTAGGTCCGCTCCAACTCAGCAGTACTTC.

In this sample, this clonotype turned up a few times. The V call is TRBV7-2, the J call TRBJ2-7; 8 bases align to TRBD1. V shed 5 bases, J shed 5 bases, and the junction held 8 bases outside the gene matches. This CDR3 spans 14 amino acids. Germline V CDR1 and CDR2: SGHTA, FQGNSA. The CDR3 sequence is CASSARQGLNEQYF. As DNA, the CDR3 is TGTGCCAGCAGCGCGAGACAGGGGCTAAACGAGCAGTACTTC.

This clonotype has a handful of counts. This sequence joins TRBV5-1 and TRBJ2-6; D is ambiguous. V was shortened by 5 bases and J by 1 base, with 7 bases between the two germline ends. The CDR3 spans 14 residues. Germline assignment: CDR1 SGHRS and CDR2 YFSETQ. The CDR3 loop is CASRRDSGANVLTF. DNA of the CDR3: TGCGCCAGCAGACGAGATTCTGGGGCCAACGTCCTGACTTTC.

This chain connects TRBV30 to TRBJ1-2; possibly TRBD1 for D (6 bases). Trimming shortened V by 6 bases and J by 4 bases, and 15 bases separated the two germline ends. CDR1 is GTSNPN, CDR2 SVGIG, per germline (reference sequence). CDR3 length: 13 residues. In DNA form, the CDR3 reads TGTGCCTGTCAAGCGGGACAAGTCTATGGCTACACCTTC. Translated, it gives CACQAGQVYGYTF.

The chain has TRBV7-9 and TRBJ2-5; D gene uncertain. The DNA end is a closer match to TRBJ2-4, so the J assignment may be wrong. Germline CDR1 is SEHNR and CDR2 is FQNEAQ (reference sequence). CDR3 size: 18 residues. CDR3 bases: TGTGCCAGCAGCTTAAGGCCGGCCCCAGCGCGCCACCGAAACATTCAGTACTTC. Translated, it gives CASSLRPAPARHRNIQYF.

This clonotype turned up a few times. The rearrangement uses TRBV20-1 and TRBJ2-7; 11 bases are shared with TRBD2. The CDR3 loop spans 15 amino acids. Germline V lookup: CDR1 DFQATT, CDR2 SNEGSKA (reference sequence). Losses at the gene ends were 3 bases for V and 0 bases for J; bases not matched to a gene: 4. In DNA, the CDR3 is TGCAGTGCTAGGGGGACTAGCGGCGCCTCCTACGAGCAGTACTTC. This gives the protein CSARGTSGASYEQYF.